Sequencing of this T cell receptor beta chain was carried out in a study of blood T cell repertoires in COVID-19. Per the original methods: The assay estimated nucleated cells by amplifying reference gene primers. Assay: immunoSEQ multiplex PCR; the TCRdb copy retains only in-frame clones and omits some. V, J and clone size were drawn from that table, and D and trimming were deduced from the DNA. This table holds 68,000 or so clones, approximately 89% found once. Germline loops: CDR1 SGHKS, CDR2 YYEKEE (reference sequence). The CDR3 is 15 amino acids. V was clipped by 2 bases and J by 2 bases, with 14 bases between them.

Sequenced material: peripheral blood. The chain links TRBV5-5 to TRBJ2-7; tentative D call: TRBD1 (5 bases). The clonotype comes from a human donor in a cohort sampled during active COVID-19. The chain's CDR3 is CASSFGPGQAYEQYF. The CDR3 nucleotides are TGTGCCAGCAGCTTTGGGCCAGGGCAAGCCTACGAGCAGTACTTC.